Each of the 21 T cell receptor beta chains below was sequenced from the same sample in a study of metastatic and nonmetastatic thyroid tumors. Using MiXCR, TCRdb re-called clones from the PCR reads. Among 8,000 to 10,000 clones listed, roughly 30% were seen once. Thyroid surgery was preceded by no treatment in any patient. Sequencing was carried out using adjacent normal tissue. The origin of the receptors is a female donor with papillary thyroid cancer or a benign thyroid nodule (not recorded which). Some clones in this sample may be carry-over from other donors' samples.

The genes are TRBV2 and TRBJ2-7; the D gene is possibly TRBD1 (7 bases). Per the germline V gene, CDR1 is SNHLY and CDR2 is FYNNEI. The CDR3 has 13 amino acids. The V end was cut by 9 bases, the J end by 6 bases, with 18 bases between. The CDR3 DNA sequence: TGTGCCAGTAGAAACCCAGGGGGGAGCGAGCAGTACTTC. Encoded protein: CASRNPGGSEQYF.

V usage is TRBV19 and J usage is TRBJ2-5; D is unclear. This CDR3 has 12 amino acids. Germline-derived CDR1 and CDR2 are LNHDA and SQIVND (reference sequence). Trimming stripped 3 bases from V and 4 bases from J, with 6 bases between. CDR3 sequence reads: CASSILGETQYF. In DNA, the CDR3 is TGTGCCAGTAGTATTTTAGGAGAGACCCAGTACTTC.

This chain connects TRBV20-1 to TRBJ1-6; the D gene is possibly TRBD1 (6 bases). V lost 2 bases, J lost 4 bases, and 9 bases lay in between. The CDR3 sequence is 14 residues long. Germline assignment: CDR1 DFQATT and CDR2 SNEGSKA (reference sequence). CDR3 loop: CSARPGQYNSPLHF. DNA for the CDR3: TGCAGTGCTAGACCCGGACAGTATAATTCACCCCTCCACTTT.

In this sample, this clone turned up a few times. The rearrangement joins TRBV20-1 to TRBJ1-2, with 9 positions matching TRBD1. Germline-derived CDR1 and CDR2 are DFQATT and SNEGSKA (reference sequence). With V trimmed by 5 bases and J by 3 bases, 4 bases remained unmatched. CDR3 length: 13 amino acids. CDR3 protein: CSAGTGRDYGYTF. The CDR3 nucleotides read TGCAGTGCTGGGACAGGGCGGGACTATGGCTACACCTTC.

The CDR3 coding sequence is TGTGCCAGCAGTTACTCCGGCAGGGCGGAGAATGAGCAGTTCTTC. Its protein product is CASSYSGRAENEQFF. The chain recombines TRBV6-5 with TRBJ2-1; D might be TRBD1 (5 bases). Trimming removed 0 bases from V and 7 bases from J, with 13 bases in between. This CDR3 has 15 residues. From germline, CDR1 is MNHEY and CDR2 SVGAGI.

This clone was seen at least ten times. CDR3 DNA sequence: TGTGCCAGCAGTGAATGGGCTAGCGGACACAATGAGCAGTTCTTC. It yields the protein CASSEWASGHNEQFF. This sequence joins TRBV6-1 and TRBJ2-1; 7 bases agree with TRBD2. V trimming: 2 bases; J trimming: 5 bases; junction bases outside the gene matches: 6. Germline CDR1 reads MNHNS; CDR2 reads SASEGT. This CDR3 spans 15 amino acids.

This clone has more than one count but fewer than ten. The CDR3 DNA is TGTGCCAGTAGTCAGGGACTTTGGGTCTACACCTTC. Encoded protein: CASSQGLWVYTF. This chain connects TRBV19 to TRBJ1-2; TRBD1 is a possible D gene (5 bases). The CDR3 runs to 12 residues. Between the trimmed V and J ends, which lost 5 bases and 10 bases, there was a span of 14 bases. From germline, CDR1 is LNHDA and CDR2 SQIVND (reference sequence).

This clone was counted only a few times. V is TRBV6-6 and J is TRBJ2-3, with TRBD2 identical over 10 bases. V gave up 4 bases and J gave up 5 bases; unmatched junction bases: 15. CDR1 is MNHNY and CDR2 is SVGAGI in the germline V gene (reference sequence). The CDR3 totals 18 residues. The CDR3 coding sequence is TGTGCCAGCAGTTTTTCCCCCATGAGCGGGGGGGCAGGAGATACGCAGTATTTT. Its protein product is CASSFSPMSGGAGDTQYF.

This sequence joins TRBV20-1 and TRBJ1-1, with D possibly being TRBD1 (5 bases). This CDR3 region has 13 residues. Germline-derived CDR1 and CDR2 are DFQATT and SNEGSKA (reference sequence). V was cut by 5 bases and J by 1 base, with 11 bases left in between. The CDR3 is CSAWGGGNTEAFF. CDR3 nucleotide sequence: TGCAGTGCTTGGGGTGGGGGGAACACTGAAGCTTTCTTT.

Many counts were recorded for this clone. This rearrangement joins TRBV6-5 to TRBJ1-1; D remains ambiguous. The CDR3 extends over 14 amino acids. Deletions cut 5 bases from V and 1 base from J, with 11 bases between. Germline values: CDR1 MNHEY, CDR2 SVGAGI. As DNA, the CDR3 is TGTGCCAGCAGTCACTTTGGGGAGAACACTGAAGCTTTCTTT. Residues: CASSHFGENTEAFF.

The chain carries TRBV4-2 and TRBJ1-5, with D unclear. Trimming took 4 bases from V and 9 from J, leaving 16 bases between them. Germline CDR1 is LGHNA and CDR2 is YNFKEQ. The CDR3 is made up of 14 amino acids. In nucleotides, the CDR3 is TGTGCCAGCAGCCCGAGTACCGGGGAGTTGCCCCAGCATTTT. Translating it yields CASSPSTGELPQHF.

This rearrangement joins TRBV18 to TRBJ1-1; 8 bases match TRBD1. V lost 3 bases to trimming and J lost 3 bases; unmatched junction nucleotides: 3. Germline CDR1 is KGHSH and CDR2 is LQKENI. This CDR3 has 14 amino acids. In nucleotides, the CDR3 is TGTGCCAGCTCACCGCAGGGGGCTGACACTGAAGCTTTCTTT. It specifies CASSPQGADTEAFF.

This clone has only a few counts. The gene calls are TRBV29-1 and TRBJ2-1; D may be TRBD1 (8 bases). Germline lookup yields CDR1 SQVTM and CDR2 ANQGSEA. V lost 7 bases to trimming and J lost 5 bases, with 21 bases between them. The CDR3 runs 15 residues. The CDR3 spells CSASTGAGGDNEQFF. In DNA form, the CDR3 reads TGCAGCGCTTCGACAGGGGCTGGGGGGGACAATGAGCAGTTCTTC.

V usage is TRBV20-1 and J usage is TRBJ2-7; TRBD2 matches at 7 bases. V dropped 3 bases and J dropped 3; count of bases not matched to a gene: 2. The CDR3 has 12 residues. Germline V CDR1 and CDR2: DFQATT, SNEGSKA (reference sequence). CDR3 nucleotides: TGCAGTGCTAGGACGGGGGGCTACGAGCAGTACTTC. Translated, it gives CSARTGGYEQYF.

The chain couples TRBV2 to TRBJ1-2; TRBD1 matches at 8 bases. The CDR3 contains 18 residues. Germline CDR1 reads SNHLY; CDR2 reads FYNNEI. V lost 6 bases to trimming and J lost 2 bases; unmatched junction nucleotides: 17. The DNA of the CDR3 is TGTGCCAGCAGGAAGGGGGTGGCAGGGGGCCGGGAAAACTATGGCTACACCTTC. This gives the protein CASRKGVAGGRENYGYTF.

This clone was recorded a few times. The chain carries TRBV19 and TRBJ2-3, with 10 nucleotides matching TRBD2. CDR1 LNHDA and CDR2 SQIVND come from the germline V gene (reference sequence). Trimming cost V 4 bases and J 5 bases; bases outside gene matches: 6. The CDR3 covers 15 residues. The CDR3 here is CASSTWTSGIDTQYF. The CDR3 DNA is TGTGCCAGTAGTACCTGGACTAGCGGCATAGATACGCAGTATTTT.

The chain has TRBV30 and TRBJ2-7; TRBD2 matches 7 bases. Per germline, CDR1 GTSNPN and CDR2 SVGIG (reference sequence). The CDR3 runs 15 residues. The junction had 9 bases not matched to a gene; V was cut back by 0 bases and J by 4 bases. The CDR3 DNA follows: TGTGCCTGGAGTGTACCGGGAGGAATATTTTACGAGCAGTACTTC. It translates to CAWSVPGGIFYEQYF.

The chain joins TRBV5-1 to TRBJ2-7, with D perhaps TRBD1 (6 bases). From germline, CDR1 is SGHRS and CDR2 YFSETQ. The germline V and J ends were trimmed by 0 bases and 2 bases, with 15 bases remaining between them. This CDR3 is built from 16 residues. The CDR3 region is CASSLAGRTDAYEQYF. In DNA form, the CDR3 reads TGCGCCAGCAGCTTGGCGGGACGGACAGATGCCTACGAGCAGTACTTC.

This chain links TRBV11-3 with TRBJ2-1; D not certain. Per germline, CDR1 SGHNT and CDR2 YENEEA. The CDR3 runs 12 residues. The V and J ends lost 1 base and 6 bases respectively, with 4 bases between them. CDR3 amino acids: CASSLALNEQFF. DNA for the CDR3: TGTGCCAGCAGCTTAGCCCTCAATGAGCAGTTCTTC.

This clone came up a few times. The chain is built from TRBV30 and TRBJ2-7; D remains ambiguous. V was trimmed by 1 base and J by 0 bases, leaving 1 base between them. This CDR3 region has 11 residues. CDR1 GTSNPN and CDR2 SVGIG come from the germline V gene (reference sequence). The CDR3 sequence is CAWSDSYEQYF. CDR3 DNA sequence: TGTGCCTGGAGTGACTCCTACGAGCAGTACTTC.

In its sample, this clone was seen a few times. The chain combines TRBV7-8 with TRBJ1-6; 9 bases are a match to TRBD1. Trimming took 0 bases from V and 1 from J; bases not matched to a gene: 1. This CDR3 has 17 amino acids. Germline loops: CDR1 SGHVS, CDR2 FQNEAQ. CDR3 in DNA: TGTGCCAGCAGCTTAGCCGGGACAGGGTCCTATAATTCACCCCTCCACTTT. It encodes CASSLAGTGSYNSPLHF. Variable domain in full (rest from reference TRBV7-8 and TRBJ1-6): GAGVSQSPRYKVAKRGQDVALRCDPISGHVSLFWYQQALGQGPEFLTYFQNEAQLDKSGLPSDRFFAERPEGSVSTLKIQRTQQEDSAVYLCASSLAGTGSYNSPLHFGNGTRLTVT.